The rows below give T cell receptor beta chains drawn from one sample of a study of blood T cell repertoires in COVID-19. The data were produced by immunoSEQ multiplex PCR, yet TCRdb's version contains in-frame clones alone and is incomplete. The table includes around 300,000 clones, under 90% detected once. The sample taken for sequencing was PBMCs or T cells enriched from blood (not recorded which). Receptors originate from a woman in her fifties or sixties who had recovered from COVID-19. Both conserved end residues are part of each CDR3. Each record gives: J gene, clone size, D gene, V gene, CDR3 protein, CDR3 DNA. A D gene is named only where the DNA matches it firmly. Clone size, where shown, is once, few, many, or a class for clones that have expanded.

>TRBJ1-5|-|TRBD1|TRBV27
CASTNLRDRVLNQPQHF
TGTGCCAGCACCAACCTCCGGGACAGGGTACTTAATCAGCCCCAGCATTTT
>TRBJ2-7|-|TRBD2|TRBV5-1
CASSVSGVSYEQYF
TGCGCCAGCAGCGTTAGCGGGGTCTCCTACGAGCAGTACTTC
>TRBJ1-4|-|-|TRBV4-1
CASSQDRGGKLFF
TGCGCCAGCAGCCAAGATCGGGGGGGAAAACTGTTTTTT
>TRBJ1-5|-|TRBD1|TRBV2
CASNYGQGGQPQHF
TGTGCCAGCAATTATGGACAGGGTGGGCAGCCCCAGCATTTT
>TRBJ1-2|-|TRBD1|TRBV11-2
CASSIQLTGEYGYTF
TGTGCCAGCAGCATCCAATTGACAGGGGAGTATGGCTACACCTTC
>TRBJ1-2|-|TRBD1|TRBV30
CAWIAGQGAYGYTF
TGTGCCTGGATCGCGGGACAGGGGGCGTATGGCTACACCTTC
>TRBJ1-5|-|-|TRBV30
CAWSAQGGNQPQHF
TGTGCCTGGAGTGCCCAGGGTGGCAATCAGCCCCAGCATTTT
>TRBJ1-1|-|TRBD1|TRBV9
CASTRTGVMNTEAFF
TGTGCCAGCACCCGGACAGGGGTTATGAACACTGAAGCTTTCTTT
>TRBJ1-2|-|-|TRBV28
CASSYSREEYGYTF
TGTGCCAGCAGTTATTCTCGGGAAGAGTATGGCTACACCTTC
>TRBJ1-2|-|TRBD1|TRBV7-2
CASSPVRQGGDGYTF
TGTGCCAGCAGCCCCGTTAGGCAGGGGGGTGATGGCTACACCTTC
>TRBJ2-2|few|TRBD2|TRBV27
CASSFILAGAGELFF
TGTGCCAGCAGTTTTATACTAGCGGGAGCCGGGGAGCTGTTTTTT
>TRBJ2-2|-|TRBD1|TRBV27
CASSSRTGGFAELFF
TGTGCCAGCAGTTCCCGGACAGGGGGCTTCGCGGAGCTGTTTTTT
>TRBJ1-1|-|-|TRBV28
CASSLAQANTEAFF
TGTGCCAGCAGTTTAGCACAGGCTAACACTGAAGCTTTCTTT
>TRBJ1-6|few|-|TRBV19
CASSNRELPLHF
TGTGCCAGTAGTAACAGGGAGTTACCCCTCCACTTT
>TRBJ2-1|-|-|TRBV27
CASSRDSRRQFF
TGTGCCAGCAGTCGGGACTCCCGCCGGCAGTTCTTC
>TRBJ1-4|-|TRBD1|TRBV7-9
CASSYALTGMNEKLFF
TGTGCCAGCAGCTACGCCCTGACAGGGATGAATGAAAAACTGTTTTTT
>TRBJ1-4|-|-|TRBV2
CASSAQGTTTNEKLFF
TGTGCCAGCAGTGCTCAGGGGACCACAACTAATGAAAAACTGTTTTTT
>TRBJ2-3|-|TRBD2|TRBV19
CASKGLAAGDDTQYF
TGTGCCAGTAAAGGACTAGCGGCCGGAGATGATACGCAGTATTTT
>TRBJ1-1|few|TRBD1|TRBV29-1
CRVSPGQGATPNTEAFF
TGCAGAGTCTCCCCGGGACAGGGGGCGACTCCGAACACTGAAGCTTTCTTT
>TRBJ2-6|-|-|TRBV3-1/TRBV3-2
CASSQEMVPVYVLTF
TGTGCCAGCAGCCAAGAAATGGTCCCGGTTTACGTCCTGACTTTC
>TRBJ1-2|-|-|TRBV6-6
CASWNTGSNGYTF
TGTGCCAGCTGGAATACAGGGTCTAATGGCTACACCTTC
>TRBJ2-3|-|TRBD1|TRBV11-2
CASSLVGRGITDTQYF
TGTGCCAGCAGCTTAGTCGGCAGGGGGATCACAGATACGCAGTATTTT
>TRBJ1-3|-|-|TRBV9
CASSVGSSIGNTIYF
TGTGCCAGCAGCGTAGGGAGCAGCATTGGAAACACCATATATTTT
>TRBJ1-1|once|-|TRBV5-1
CASSEGSGNTEAFF
TGCGCCAGCAGCGAGGGATCGGGGAACACTGAAGCTTTCTTT
>TRBJ2-1|-|-|TRBV27
CASSRHGRDSYNEQFF
TGTGCCAGCAGTCGACATGGACGGGACTCCTACAATGAGCAGTTCTTC
>TRBJ1-1|few|-|TRBV5-1
CASSPGQIANTEAFF
TGCGCCAGCAGTCCTGGACAGATCGCGAACACTGAAGCTTTCTTT
>TRBJ1-6|-|-|TRBV7-3
CASSSGVNSPLHF
TGTGCCAGCAGCTCCGGGGTTAATTCACCCCTCCACTTT
>TRBJ1-6|-|-|TRBV3-1/TRBV3-2
CASSPVGRGSSYNSPLHF
TGTGCCAGCAGCCCGGTCGGAAGGGGGAGCTCCTATAATTCACCCCTCCACTTT
>TRBJ2-3|once|-|TRBV18
CASSLSSAWRATDTQYF
TGTGCCAGCTCACTTTCAAGTGCCTGGAGGGCAACAGATACGCAGTATTTT
>TRBJ2-1|-|TRBD1|TRBV11-2
CASSLIGQGVHEQFF
TGTGCCAGCAGCTTAATCGGACAGGGAGTCCATGAGCAGTTCTTC
>TRBJ2-7|-|TRBD2|TRBV27
CASSLAGGNEQYF
TGTGCCAGCAGCCTCGCGGGGGGTAACGAGCAGTACTTC
>TRBJ2-7|few|TRBD2|TRBV28
CASSLRVAGAYEQYF
TGTGCCAGCAGTTTAAGGGTGGCGGGGGCCTACGAGCAGTACTTC
>TRBJ1-4|-|-|TRBV19
CASTQQATNEKLFF
TGTGCCAGTACTCAACAGGCCACTAATGAAAAACTGTTTTTT